This entry features one T cell receptor beta chain sequence. The entry originates in a study of blood T cell repertoires in COVID-19. Study in general: The United States, Italy and Spain provided the acute and convalescent COVID-19 samples. T cells, B-cell-depleted T cells, or PBMCs supplied cDNA or gDNA.

Measured with immunoSEQ multiplex PCR; TCRdb has only the in-frame clones, and not every one. The repertoire includes 65,000 to 90,000 clones, over 65% of them detected once, and about 3.9% sits in the top ten. With 1 base clipped from V and 3 bases from J, the junction kept 6 bases outside the gene matches. Germline CDR1 is KGHDR and CDR2 is SFDVKD. The CDR3 consists of 16 residues. This rearrangement joins TRBV24-1 to TRBJ2-3, with 7 bases fitting TRBD1. Sequencing input: peripheral blood. This clonotype originated in a woman aged 55-70 years with acute or convalescent COVID-19. CDR3 loop: CATSDFKGAKTDTQYF. CDR3 nucleotide sequence: TGTGCCACCAGTGATTTTAAGGGGGCGAAGACAGATACGCAGTATTTT.